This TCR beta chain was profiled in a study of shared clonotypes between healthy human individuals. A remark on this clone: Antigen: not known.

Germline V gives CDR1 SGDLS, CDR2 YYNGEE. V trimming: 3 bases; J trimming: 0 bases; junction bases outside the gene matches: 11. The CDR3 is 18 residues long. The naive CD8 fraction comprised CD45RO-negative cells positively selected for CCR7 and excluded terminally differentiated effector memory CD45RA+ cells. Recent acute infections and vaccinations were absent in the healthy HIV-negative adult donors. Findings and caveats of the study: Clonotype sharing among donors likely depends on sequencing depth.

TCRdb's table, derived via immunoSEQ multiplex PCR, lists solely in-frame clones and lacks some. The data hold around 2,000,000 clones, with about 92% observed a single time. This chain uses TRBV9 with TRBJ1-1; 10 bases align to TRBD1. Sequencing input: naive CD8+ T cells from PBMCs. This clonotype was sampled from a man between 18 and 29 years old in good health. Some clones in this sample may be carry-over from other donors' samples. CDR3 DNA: TGTGCCAGCAGCGAAGGTTCCGGGACAGGGGTGATGAACACTGAAGCTTTCTTT. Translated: CASSEGSGTGVMNTEAFF.